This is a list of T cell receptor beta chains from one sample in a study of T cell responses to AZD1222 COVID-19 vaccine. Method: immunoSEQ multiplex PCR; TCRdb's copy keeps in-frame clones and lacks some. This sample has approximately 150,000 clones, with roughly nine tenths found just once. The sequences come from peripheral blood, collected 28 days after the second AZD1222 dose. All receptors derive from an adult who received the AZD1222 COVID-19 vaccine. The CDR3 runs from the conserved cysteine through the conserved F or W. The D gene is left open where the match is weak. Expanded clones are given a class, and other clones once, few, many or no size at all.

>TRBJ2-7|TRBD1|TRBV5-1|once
CASSLTGTDKGEQYF
TGCGCCAGCAGCTTAACCGGGACAGACAAGGGCGAGCAGTACTTC
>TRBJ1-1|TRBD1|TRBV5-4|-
CASSQTGANTEAFF
TGTGCCAGCAGCCAAACAGGGGCGAACACTGAAGCTTTCTTT
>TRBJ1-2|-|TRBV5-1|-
CASSLGQVAYGYTF
TGCGCCAGCAGCTTGGGGCAGGTCGCCTATGGCTACACCTTC
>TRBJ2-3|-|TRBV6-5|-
CASSYRGRGDTQYF
TGTGCCAGCAGTTACAGGGGGCGGGGAGATACGCAGTATTTT
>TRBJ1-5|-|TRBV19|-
CASSIVGASAQPQHF
TGTGCCAGTAGTATTGTAGGAGCCTCGGCACAGCCCCAGCATTTT
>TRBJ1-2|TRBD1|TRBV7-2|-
CASSLQGAYGYTF
TGTGCCAGCAGCTTACAGGGGGCATATGGCTACACCTTC
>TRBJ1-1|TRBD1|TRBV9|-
CASSPLSGGAEAFF
TGTGCCAGCAGCCCACTATCAGGGGGCGCTGAAGCTTTCTTT
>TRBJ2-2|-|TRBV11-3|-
CASSLGGTGELFF
TGTGCCAGCAGCTTAGGGGGCACCGGGGAGCTGTTTTTT
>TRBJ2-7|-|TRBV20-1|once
CSARRGDERYF
TGCAGTGCTAGAAGAGGGGACGAGCGGTACTTC
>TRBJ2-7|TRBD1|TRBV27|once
CASSSYRGYEQYF
TGTGCCAGCAGTTCCTACAGGGGCTACGAGCAGTACTTC
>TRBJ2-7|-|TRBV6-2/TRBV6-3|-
CASSSGLSGTYEQYF
TGTGCCAGCAGTTCCGGACTCAGCGGTACCTACGAGCAGTACTTC
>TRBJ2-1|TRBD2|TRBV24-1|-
CATSDSRTSGGTYNEQFF
TGTGCCACCAGTGATTCACGGACTAGCGGGGGCACCTACAATGAGCAGTTCTTC
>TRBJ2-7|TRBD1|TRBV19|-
CASSIDRDSFFYEQYF
TGTGCCAGTAGTATCGACCGGGACAGCTTCTTCTACGAGCAGTACTTC
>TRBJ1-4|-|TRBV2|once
CASNPSGEKLFF
TGTGCCAGCAATCCGTCGGGGGAAAAACTGTTTTTT
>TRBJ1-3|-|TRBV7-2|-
CASSLYRVGSGNTIYF
TGTGCCAGCAGCTTATATCGGGTGGGCTCTGGAAACACCATATATTTT
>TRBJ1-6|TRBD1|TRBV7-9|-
CASSLTGVDSPLHF
TGTGCCAGCAGCTTGACAGGGGTGGATTCACCCCTCCACTTT
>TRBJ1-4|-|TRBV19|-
CASSIGGSNEKLFF
TGTGCCAGTAGTATCGGAGGATCTAATGAAAAACTGTTTTTT